This entry describes one T cell receptor (beta chain). This clone was counted a few times. What this receptor recognizes is not known. The input lacks base qualities; no much larger clone sits a single base away. The record originates from a study of beta chain features in type 1 diabetes (dated by TCRdb to about 2018). General notes on the study: Mean age, gender distribution, total cell number and subset yield did not differ between patients and healthy donors. In the study, TCRB repertoires of sorted circulating CD4+ T cell subsets from recently diagnosed type 1 diabetes patients were compared with those of matched healthy donors. A total of 100 million to 140 million sorted cells were examined across all samples, and the number of cells per subset was strongly correlated with RNA yield. Whereas all 30 or so donors provided naive and central memory subsets, regulatory and stem cell-like memory subsets were isolated from just 8 patients and about eight healthy donors.

The CDR3 holds 14 amino acids from the cysteine to the phenylalanine. Just the 42-base CDR3 DNA is kept, in frame starting at base 1. V is cut by 6 bases and J by 4 bases, and the space between the germline ends is 13 bases. From the germline V gene (reference sequence), CDR1 is MNHNY and CDR2 is SVGAGI. From each donor, a single peripheral blood sample of around 120 mL on average was drawn into heparinised tubes. A BD FACSAria II and a panel including CD45RO, CCR7, CD25, CD127, CD95 and CD27 were used to sort naive, central memory, regulatory and stem cell-like memory CD4+ T cells. Every sorted population had a purity above 95%. PBMCs were separated immediately by Lymphoprep density gradient centrifugation and were stained directly, without being cultured. Samples were stained and sorted in pairs, with one healthy donor and one patient per experiment, so that batch effects were minimized. On the study overall, not on this receptor specifically: PCR might favor shorter templates, but patient and control samples were amplified and corrected together, so any skew would affect both groups equally. A moderate but significant shortening of TCRB CDR3 length was observed in type 1 diabetes patients in all four CD4+ subsets. At VDJ recombination sites, type 1 diabetes patients had fewer insertions and more deleted nucleotides, which implies abnormalities in thymic rearrangement. Naive, central memory and regulatory TCRB repertoires appeared to be more alike among patients than among healthy donors. Because cDNA was sequenced instead of genomic DNA, activated cells with high expression could be over-represented, although the groups did not differ in activation or CD3 levels. Only small numbers of individuals were included in the HLA sub-analyses, which left unresolved whether HLA type had any influence on TCRB rearrangement.

All of the isolated RNA was reverse transcribed with the High Capacity cDNA Reverse Transcription Kit, so expressed TCRB transcripts were sequenced. Deep immunoSEQ sequencing was performed on naive, central memory and regulatory T cell samples, with an average of around 3.5 million total reads per sample. After sorted cells were lysed in RLT buffer, RNA was extracted with DNase-treated RNeasy Micro or Mini kits, with the choice depending on cell number. To prevent cross-contamination, each cell subset was processed individually, whereas patient and healthy donor samples were processed jointly. The immunoSEQ multiplex PCR was used to amplify TCRB sequences from cDNA, generating 87-bp fragments that spanned the CDR3 region. Sequencing of the amplicons was performed on the Illumina HiSeq platform. As for how the authors treated the data: Synthetic template baselines were used to correct PCR bias computationally, reads within Hamming distance 2 were collapsed together, and singletons that could not be merged were discarded. Reads were aligned against IMGT so that V, D and J genes, CDR3 length and insertions or deletions at six rearrangement sites could be assigned. Within each subset, clonotype counts were normalized to sorted cell number, after which true diversity and Gini coefficients were computed with the tcR R package. Repertoire sharing was quantified using the overlap coefficient calculated on TCRB nucleotide sequences. TCRdb re-hosts the immuneACCESS table, in-frame sequences only. Its copies lack some clones; in the studies checked, an unresolved V gene accounts for under half of them, and the cause for the rest is not known. Clone size and V and J calls were adopted from that table, with D and trimming inferred from the DNA. The sample table holds approximately 140,000 clones, of which less than 8.5% were seen once. Approximately 1.5% of the sample comes from the top ten.

The sequencing input was central memory CD4+ T cells from blood. The receptor chain draws on TRBV6-6 and TRBJ1-5; TRBD1 is perhaps the D gene, given 6 matching bases. This TCR came from a woman in her twenties or thirties in good health. The CDR3 sequence is CASSQIQGNQPQHF. Read as DNA, the sequence is TGTGCCAGCAGCCAAATACAGGGAAATCAGCCCCAGCATTTT.